The 28 T cell receptor beta chains below come from one sample, sequenced in a study of CD8 T cells in Susac syndrome. With random hexamers, reverse transcription was performed on 0.5 to 1 ug of RNA. TCRdb fed the immunoSEQ multiplex PCR reads into MiXCR, producing one record per CDR3 protein. Of under 250,000 distinct CDR3 sequences in the sample, 93% were seen once. Sequencing was done on a sample of CD4+ T cells from PBMCs. Receptor source: a human donor with multiple sclerosis.

The chain recombines TRBV12-5 with TRBJ2-5; TRBD1 aligns across 7 bases. With 6 bases clipped from V and 11 bases from J, the junction kept 15 bases outside the gene matches. Germline loops: CDR1 LGHNT, CDR2 FRNRAP. The CDR3 consists of 14 residues. CDR3 coding DNA: TGTGCTAGTGGAACGAGCACCTTACAGGGGATTCAGTACTTC. As protein: CASGTSTLQGIQYF.

The chain combines TRBV19 with TRBJ1-1, with D unclear. Germline V gives CDR1 LNHDA, CDR2 SQIVND (reference sequence). V was clipped by 0 bases and J by 5 bases, with 7 bases between them. The CDR3 is 13 amino acids. CDR3 amino acids: CASSIDQMTEAFF. CDR3 DNA sequence: TGTGCCAGTAGTATAGATCAGATGACTGAAGCTTTCTTT.

V gene TRBV3-1 combines with J gene TRBJ2-1; D gene uncertain. Germline CDR1 LGHDT, CDR2 YNNKEL (reference sequence). The CDR3 has 14 residues. The V end was cut by 4 bases, the J end by 7 bases, with 14 bases between. The chain's CDR3 is CASSPRLMENEQFF. CDR3 nucleotide sequence: TGTGCCAGCAGCCCCAGGCTGATGGAGAATGAGCAGTTCTTC.

V and J are TRBV6-1 and TRBJ2-1; 9 bases fit TRBD2. This CDR3 has 14 residues. CDR1 and CDR2 from the germline V gene are MNHNS and SASEGT. V shed 5 bases and J 3 bases; nucleotides not matched to a gene: 2. The CDR3 DNA reads TGTGCCAGCAGTTCTAGCGGGAACTACAATGAGCAGTTCTTC. This translates into CASSSSGNYNEQFF.

The gene calls are TRBV29-1 and TRBJ2-5, with D perhaps being TRBD1 or TRBD2 (6 bases each). The CDR3 has 15 residues. The V end was cut by 4 bases, the J end by 5 bases, with 20 bases between. Germline V gene data show CDR1 as SQVTM and CDR2 as ANQGSEA. The DNA of the CDR3 is TGCAGCGTTGTGATCCCGAGGGGGGCCGGGGAGACCCAGTACTTC. This translates into CSVVIPRGAGETQYF.

The rearrangement links TRBV19 to TRBJ2-1; possible D gene TRBD2, 6 bases. V lost 1 base and J 3 bases, leaving 13 bases between the germline ends. The length of the CDR3 is 16 residues. The germline V gene has CDR1 LNHDA and CDR2 SQIVND (reference sequence). The CDR3 loop is CASSIGGGGLYNEQFF. In DNA, the CDR3 is TGTGCCAGTAGTATAGGTGGGGGAGGACTCTACAATGAGCAGTTCTTC. The full variable domain, with the rest looked up from reference TRBV19 and TRBJ2-1, is DGGITQSPKYLFRKEGQNVTLSCEQNLNHDAMYWYRQDPGQGLRLIYYSQIVNDFQKGDIAEGYSVSREKKESFPLTVTSAQKNPTAFYLCASSIGGGGLYNEQFFGPGTRLTVL.

The chain uses TRBV3-1 and TRBJ2-1; 10 bases map to TRBD2. Germline V gives CDR1 LGHDT, CDR2 YNNKEL (reference sequence). V was pared by 2 bases and J by 7 bases, with 8 bases of the junction left unmatched. The CDR3 sequence is 16 residues long. The CDR3 DNA follows: TGTGCCAGCAGCCAAATACTGGGACTAGCGTGGAATGAGCAGTTCTTC. It codes for CASSQILGLAWNEQFF.

This sequence joins TRBV9 and TRBJ1-1, with 8 positions matching TRBD1. Germline V gene lookup returns CDR1 SGDLS and CDR2 YYNGEE. J was trimmed by 1 base and V by 3 bases; bases with no gene match: 8. The CDR3 runs 16 residues. The chain's CDR3 is CASSARQGMGNTEAFF. The CDR3 region has the DNA TGTGCCAGCAGCGCGCGACAGGGGATGGGGAACACTGAAGCTTTCTTT.

The chain combines TRBV3-1 with TRBJ2-3; 9 positions agree with TRBD2. The CDR3 covers 16 residues. Germline loops: CDR1 LGHDT, CDR2 YNNKEL (reference sequence). V lost 4 bases and J lost 2; bases outside the gene matches: 7. The CDR3 loop reads CASSPPSGGNTDTQYF. The CDR3 coding sequence is TGTGCCAGCAGCCCCCCCAGCGGGGGGAACACAGATACGCAGTATTTT.

In nucleotides, the CDR3 is TGCGCCAGCAGCCTGCAGCGAGACACCGGGGAGCTGTTTTTT. Translated, it gives CASSLQRDTGELFF. V and J are TRBV5-1 and TRBJ2-2; D not resolved. The CDR3 length is 14 residues. CDR1 and CDR2 from the germline V gene are SGHRS and YFSETQ. V lost 4 bases, J lost 3 bases, and 10 bases lay in between.

The rearrangement links TRBV7-9 to TRBJ2-2, with 10 bases matching TRBD2. This CDR3 is 19 amino acids long. The V segment lost 0 bases and the J segment 0 bases; nucleotides outside the gene matches: 7. Germline V lookup: CDR1 SEHNR, CDR2 FQNEAQ (reference sequence). This chain's CDR3 is CASSLARLAGATNTGELFF. The CDR3 DNA sequence: TGTGCCAGCAGCTTAGCGAGGCTAGCGGGGGCTACGAACACCGGGGAGCTGTTTTTT.

CDR3: CASSLRTGGDGNIQYF. CDR3 in DNA: TGCGCCAGCAGCTTGAGGACAGGGGGGGATGGAAACATTCAGTACTTC. This rearrangement joins TRBV5-1 to TRBJ2-4, with TRBD1 matching 10 bases. V lost 1 base and J lost 6; bases outside the gene matches: 7. The CDR3 sequence is 16 residues long. CDR1 is SGHRS and CDR2 is YFSETQ in the germline V gene. The whole variable domain, filled in from reference TRBV5-1 and TRBJ2-4, reads KAGVTQTPRYLIKTRGQQVTLSCSPISGHRSVSWYQQTPGQGLQFLFEYFSETQRNKGNFPGRFSGRQFSNSRSEMNVSTLELGDSALYLCASSLRTGGDGNIQYFGAGTRLSVL.

The chain combines TRBV6-5 with TRBJ1-5; no definite D call. The CDR3 consists of 19 residues. V lost 2 bases, J lost 0 bases, and 20 bases lay in between. CDR1 and CDR2 (germline): MNHEY, SVGAGI. The CDR3 sequence: CASSYPSSSERYSNQPQHF. The CDR3 nucleotides are TGTGCCAGCAGTTACCCATCGTCAAGTGAACGGTATAGCAATCAGCCCCAGCATTTT.

The V and J genes are TRBV27 and TRBJ1-5; the D is unclear. Trimming stripped 5 bases from V and 1 base from J, with 6 bases between. In germline, CDR1 is MNHEY, CDR2 SMNVEV (reference sequence). The CDR3 consists of 13 residues. The CDR3 DNA sequence: TGTGCCAGCAGTGCGGCGAGCAATCAGCCCCAGCATTTT. The encoded protein is CASSAASNQPQHF.

This clonotype has just one count. The chain uses TRBV14 and TRBJ2-4; perhaps TRBD2 as D (5 bases). There are 16 residues in the CDR3. Germline CDR1 reads SGHDN; CDR2 reads FVKESK. The V gene lost 4 bases and the J gene lost 0 bases, with 13 bases spanning the gap. For the CDR3, the DNA is TGTGCCAGCAGCCTCATAGGCGGGCAAGCCAAAAACATTCAGTACTTC. This translates into CASSLIGGQAKNIQYF.

V usage is TRBV7-9 and J usage is TRBJ2-1; D possibly corresponds to TRBD1 (6 bases). Germline CDR1 SEHNR, CDR2 FQNEAQ (reference sequence). This CDR3 region has 19 residues. The V and J ends lost 2 bases and 4 bases respectively, with 24 bases between them. The CDR3 nucleotides read TGTGCCAGCAGCTTATGGCCCCCCTCAACAGGGCTTAGGTACAATGAGCAGTTCTTC. Translation: CASSLWPPSTGLRYNEQFF.

The rearrangement uses TRBV24-1 and TRBJ2-3; D remains ambiguous. The CDR3 has 13 residues. Trimming left V 5 bases short and J 2 bases short, with 7 bases between. Germline V lookup: CDR1 KGHDR, CDR2 SFDVKD. The chain's CDR3 is CATSVDNTDTQYF. CDR3 coding DNA: TGTGCCACCAGTGTTGACAACACAGATACGCAGTATTTT.

This rearrangement joins TRBV2 to TRBJ2-1; 10 bases are a match to TRBD2. V gave up 1 base and J gave up 9 bases; unmatched junction bases: 6. CDR3 length equals 15 residues. Germline values: CDR1 SNHLY, CDR2 FYNNEI. The CDR3 sequence is CASSEVAGGFVEQFF. The CDR3 bases are TGTGCCAGCAGTGAAGTAGCGGGAGGTTTCGTTGAGCAGTTCTTC.

The chain combines TRBV28 with TRBJ2-5, with a weak D call TRBD2 (7 bases). V gave up 2 bases and J gave up 4 bases, with 17 bases separating them. The CDR3 is 16 amino acids. CDR1 is MDHEN and CDR2 is SYDVKM in the germline V gene. CDR3 in amino acids: CASSLVGAGDLETQYF. In DNA, the CDR3 is TGTGCCAGCAGTTTAGTGGGGGCGGGAGATCTAGAGACCCAGTACTTC.

This clonotype was recorded a few times. The chain is built from TRBV15 and TRBJ2-3; no firm D call. CDR3 length equals 13 residues. Trimming took off 0 bases at V and 4 bases at J, with 5 bases between the two ends. Germline-derived CDR1 and CDR2 are LNHNV and YYDKDF (reference sequence). CDR3 DNA: TGTGCCACCAGCAGAGAAGGGCCAGATACGCAGTATTTT. As protein: CATSREGPDTQYF.

The chain uses TRBV6-5 and TRBJ1-4; tentative D call: TRBD1 (5 bases). Germline CDR1 and CDR2: MNHEY and SVGAGI. The length of the CDR3 is 14 residues. Trimming left V 8 bases short and J 3 bases short, with 13 bases between. The CDR3 reads CASSAAGANEKLFF. The CDR3 DNA follows: TGTGCCAGCTCCGCTGCGGGGGCTAATGAAAAACTGTTTTTT.

The chain is built from TRBV5-1 and TRBJ2-5; D may correspond to TRBD1 or TRBD2 (5 bases each). Germline CDR1 reads SGHRS; CDR2 reads YFSETQ. V lost 4 bases to trimming and J lost 4 bases, with 14 bases between them. CDR3 length equals 14 residues. The CDR3 is CASSPSGALETQYF. The CDR3, as DNA: TGCGCCAGCAGCCCCTCCGGGGCATTAGAGACCCAGTACTTC.

This chain connects TRBV6-5 to TRBJ1-5, with TRBD1 identical over 7 bases. V dropped 6 bases and J dropped 9; count of bases not matched to a gene: 14. CDR3 length equals 15 residues. Germline CDR1 reads MNHEY; CDR2 reads SVGAGI. CDR3 amino acids: CASSRGTAPDMPQHF. The CDR3 region has the DNA TGTGCCAGCAGCCGCGGGACAGCCCCTGACATGCCCCAGCATTTT.

The chain is built from TRBV5-1 and TRBJ2-5; 9 bases line up with TRBD2. With V trimmed by 4 bases and J by 5 bases, 15 bases remained unmatched. The CDR3 contains 17 residues. Germline V gene sequence: CDR1 SGHRS, CDR2 YFSETQ. The CDR3 sequence: CASSPGRASGERETQYF. DNA of the CDR3: TGCGCCAGCAGCCCGGGGAGGGCTAGCGGGGAGCGGGAGACCCAGTACTTC.

This chain's CDR3 is CATSSDGQGGNEKLFF. The CDR3 coding sequence is TGTGCCACCAGCAGCGACGGACAGGGGGGTAATGAAAAACTGTTTTTT. The chain uses TRBV15 and TRBJ1-4; 10 bases map to TRBD1. The CDR3 is 16 residues long. From germline, CDR1 is LNHNV and CDR2 YYDKDF (reference sequence). Germline trimming cut 3 bases from V and 4 bases from J; bases unmatched to any gene: 5.

This chain joins TRBV30 and TRBJ2-1, with no clear D. Trimming left V 8 bases short and J 0 bases short, with 11 bases between. CDR1 is GTSNPN, CDR2 SVGIG, per germline (reference sequence). This CDR3 region has 13 residues. As DNA, the CDR3 is TGTGCCGCCGGCAGCAGCTCCTACAATGAGCAGTTCTTC. It encodes CAAGSSSYNEQFF.

The CDR3 DNA sequence: TGTGCCATCAGTGACGGGACAGGGCCTGTGGAGCCCCAGCATTTT. Protein product: CAISDGTGPVEPQHF. The chain carries TRBV10-3 and TRBJ1-5; 9 bases match TRBD1. V was pared by 3 bases and J by 8 bases, with 8 bases of the junction left unmatched. CDR3 length: 15 residues. The germline V gene has CDR1 ENHRY and CDR2 SYGVKD.

J is TRBJ2-3 and V is TRBV12-3 or TRBV12-4, with 11 bases lining up with TRBD2. After removal of 4 bases from V and 1 base from J, the junction contained 4 bases not matched to a gene. The CDR3 sequence is 16 residues long. The CDR3 protein is CASSSGTSGRTDTQYF. CDR3 sequence (DNA): TGTGCCAGCAGTTCCGGGACTAGCGGTCGCACAGATACGCAGTATTTT.